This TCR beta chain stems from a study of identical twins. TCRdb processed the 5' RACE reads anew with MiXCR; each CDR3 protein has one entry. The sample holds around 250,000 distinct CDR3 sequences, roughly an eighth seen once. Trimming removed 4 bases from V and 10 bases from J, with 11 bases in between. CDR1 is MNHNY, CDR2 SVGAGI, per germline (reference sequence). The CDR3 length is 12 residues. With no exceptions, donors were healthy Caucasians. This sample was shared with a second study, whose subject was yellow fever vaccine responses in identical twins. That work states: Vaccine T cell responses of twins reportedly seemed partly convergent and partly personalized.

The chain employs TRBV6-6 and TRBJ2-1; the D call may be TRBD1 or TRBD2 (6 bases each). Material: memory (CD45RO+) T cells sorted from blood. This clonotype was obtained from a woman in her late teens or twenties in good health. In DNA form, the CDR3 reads TGTGCCAGCAGTTCGCAGGGGAGGGAGCAGTTCTTC. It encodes CASSSQGREQFF.